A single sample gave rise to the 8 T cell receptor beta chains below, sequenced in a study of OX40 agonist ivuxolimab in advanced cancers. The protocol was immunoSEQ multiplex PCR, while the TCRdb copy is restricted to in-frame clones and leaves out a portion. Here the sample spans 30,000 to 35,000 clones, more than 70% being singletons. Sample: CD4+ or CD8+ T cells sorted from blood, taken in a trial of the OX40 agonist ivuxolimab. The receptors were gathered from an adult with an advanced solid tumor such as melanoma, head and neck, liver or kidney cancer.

The CDR3 loop is CASSLNAGGGKGYGYTF. The CDR3 DNA reads as TGTGCCAGCAGCTTAAATGCTGGGGGGGGTAAGGGCTATGGCTACACCTTC. The chain recombines TRBV7-9 with TRBJ1-2, with D possibly matching TRBD1 (5 bases). Germline CDR1 reads SEHNR; CDR2 reads FQNEAQ (reference sequence). The CDR3 loop spans 17 amino acids. V was shortened by 2 bases and J by 4 bases, with 20 bases between the two germline ends.

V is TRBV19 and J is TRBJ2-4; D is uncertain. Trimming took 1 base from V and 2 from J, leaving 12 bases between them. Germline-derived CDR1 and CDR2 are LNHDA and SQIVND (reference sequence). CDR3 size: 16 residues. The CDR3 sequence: CASSIVDLETKNIQYF. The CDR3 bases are TGTGCCAGTAGTATAGTAGACCTAGAAACCAAAAACATTCAGTACTTC.

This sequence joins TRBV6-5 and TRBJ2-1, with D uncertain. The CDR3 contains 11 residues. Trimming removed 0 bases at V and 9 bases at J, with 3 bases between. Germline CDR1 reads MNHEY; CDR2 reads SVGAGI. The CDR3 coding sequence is TGTGCCAGCAGTTACTCGATTGAGCAGTTCTTC. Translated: CASSYSIEQFF.

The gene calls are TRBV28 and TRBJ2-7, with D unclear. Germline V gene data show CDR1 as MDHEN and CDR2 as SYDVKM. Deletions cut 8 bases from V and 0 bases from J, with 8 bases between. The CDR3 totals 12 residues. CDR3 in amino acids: CASRLDSYEQYF. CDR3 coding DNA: TGTGCCAGCCGCCTAGACTCCTACGAGCAGTACTTC. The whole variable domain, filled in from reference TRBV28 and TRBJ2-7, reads DVKVTQSSRYLVKRTGEKVFLECVQDMDHENMFWYRQDPGLGLRLIYFSYDVKMKEKGDIPEGYSVSREKKERFSLILESASTNQTSMYLCASRLDSYEQYFGPGTRLTVT.

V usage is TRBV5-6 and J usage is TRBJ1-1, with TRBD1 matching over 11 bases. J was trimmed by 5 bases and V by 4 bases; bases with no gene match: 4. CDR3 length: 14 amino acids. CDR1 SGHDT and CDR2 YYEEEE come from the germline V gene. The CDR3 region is CASSGTGGATEAFF. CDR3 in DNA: TGTGCCAGCAGCGGGACAGGGGGGGCGACTGAAGCTTTCTTT.

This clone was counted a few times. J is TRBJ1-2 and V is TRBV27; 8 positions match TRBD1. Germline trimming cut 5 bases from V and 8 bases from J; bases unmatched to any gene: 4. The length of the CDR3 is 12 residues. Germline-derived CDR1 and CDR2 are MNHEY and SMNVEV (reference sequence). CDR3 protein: CASSTGGLGYTF. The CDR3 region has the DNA TGTGCCAGCAGTACAGGGGGATTAGGCTACACCTTC.

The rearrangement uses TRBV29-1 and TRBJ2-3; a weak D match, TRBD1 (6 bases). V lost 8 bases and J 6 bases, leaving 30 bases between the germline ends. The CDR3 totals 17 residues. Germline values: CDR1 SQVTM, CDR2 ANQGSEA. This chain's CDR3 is CSLVLAAGAFSGDTQYF. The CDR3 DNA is TGCAGCTTAGTCCTCGCGGCAGGGGCTTTCAGTGGGGATACGCAGTATTTT.

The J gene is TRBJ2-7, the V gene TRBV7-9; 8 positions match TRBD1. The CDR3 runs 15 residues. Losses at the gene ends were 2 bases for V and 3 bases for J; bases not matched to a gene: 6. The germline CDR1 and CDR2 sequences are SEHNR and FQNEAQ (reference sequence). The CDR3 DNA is TGTGCCAGCAGCTTATGGCAGGGGGCCTTCTACGAGCAGTACTTC. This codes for CASSLWQGAFYEQYF.